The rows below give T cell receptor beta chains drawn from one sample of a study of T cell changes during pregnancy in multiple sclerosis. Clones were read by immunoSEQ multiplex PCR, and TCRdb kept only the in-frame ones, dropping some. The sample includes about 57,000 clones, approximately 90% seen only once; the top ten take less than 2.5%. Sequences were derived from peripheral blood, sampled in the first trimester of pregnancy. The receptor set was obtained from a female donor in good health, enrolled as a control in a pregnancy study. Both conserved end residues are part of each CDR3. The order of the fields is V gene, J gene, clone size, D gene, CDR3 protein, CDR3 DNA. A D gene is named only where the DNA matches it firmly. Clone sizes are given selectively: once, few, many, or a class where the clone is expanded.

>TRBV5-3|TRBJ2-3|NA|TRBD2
CARSTRLGLAGASPRSTDTQYF
TGTGCCAGAAGCACCAGATTAGGACTAGCGGGGGCTAGCCCCCGTAGCACAGATACGCAGTATTTT
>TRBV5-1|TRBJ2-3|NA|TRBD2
CASSLSLAGGLDTQYF
TGCGCCAGCAGCTTGTCCCTAGCGGGGGGGTTAGATACGCAGTATTTT
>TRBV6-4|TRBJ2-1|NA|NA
CASSDSWRGPKFF
TGTGCCAGCAGTGACTCCTGGCGGGGGCCTAAGTTCTTC
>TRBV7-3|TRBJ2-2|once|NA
CASSPRNTGELFF
TGTGCCAGCAGCCCCAGAAACACCGGGGAGCTGTTTTTT
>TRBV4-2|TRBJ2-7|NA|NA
CASSQFSSYEQYF
TGTGCCAGCAGCCAGTTCAGCTCCTACGAGCAGTACTTC
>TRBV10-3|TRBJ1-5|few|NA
CAISDAGTLQPQHF
TGTGCCATCAGTGATGCGGGTACGTTACAGCCCCAGCATTTT
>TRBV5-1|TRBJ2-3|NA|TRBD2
CASSLLSGGTDTQYF
TGCGCCAGCAGCCTCCTTAGCGGGGGGACAGATACGCAGTATTTT
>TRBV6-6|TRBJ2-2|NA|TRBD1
CASMTGWIFGELFF
TGTGCCAGCATGACAGGGTGGATCTTCGGGGAGCTGTTTTTT
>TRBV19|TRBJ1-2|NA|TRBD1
CASSISATGGAGYTF
TGTGCCAGTAGTATATCCGCGACAGGGGGCGCGGGCTACACCTTC
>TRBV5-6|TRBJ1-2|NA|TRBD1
CASSFWDRGTVYGYTF
TGTGCCAGCAGCTTCTGGGACAGGGGGACGGTGTATGGCTACACCTTC
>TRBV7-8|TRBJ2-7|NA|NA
CASSPNARGYYYEQYF
TGTGCCAGCAGCCCTAACGCCAGAGGATATTACTACGAGCAGTACTTC
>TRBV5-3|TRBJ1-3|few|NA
CARSLPRVGNTIYF
TGTGCCAGAAGCTTGCCCCGAGTCGGGAACACCATATATTTT
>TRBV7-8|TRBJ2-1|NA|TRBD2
CASSSRTSGGASYNEQFF
TGTGCCAGCAGCTCAAGGACTAGCGGGGGGGCTTCCTACAATGAGCAGTTCTTC
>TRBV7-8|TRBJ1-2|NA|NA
CASSGDINYGYTF
TGTGCCAGCAGCGGGGACATTAACTATGGCTACACCTTC
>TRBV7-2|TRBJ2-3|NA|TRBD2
CASSLVAGGGDTQYF
TGTGCCAGCAGCTTAGTAGCGGGAGGTGGGGATACGCAGTATTTT
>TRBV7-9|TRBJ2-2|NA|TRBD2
CASSSRTSGATGELFF
TGTGCCAGCAGCTCCCGGACTAGCGGGGCGACCGGGGAGCTGTTTTTT
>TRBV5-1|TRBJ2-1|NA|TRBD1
CASSLGPGGLNEQFF
TGCGCCAGCAGCTTGGGTCCAGGGGGTTTGAATGAGCAGTTCTTC
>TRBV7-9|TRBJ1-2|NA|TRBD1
CASSSALKTGEGYTF
TGTGCCAGCAGCTCGGCTCTCAAGACAGGGGAAGGCTACACCTTC
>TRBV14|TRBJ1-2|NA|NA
CASSQDYSYGYTF
TGTGCCAGCAGCCAAGATTACAGCTATGGCTACACCTTC
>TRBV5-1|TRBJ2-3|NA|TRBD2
CASSLVGLAGGGSTDTQYF
TGCGCCAGCAGCTTGGTTGGACTAGCGGGGGGCGGGAGCACAGATACGCAGTATTTT
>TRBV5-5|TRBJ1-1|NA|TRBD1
CASSLTGDTEAFF
TGTGCCAGCAGCTTGACAGGGGACACTGAAGCTTTCTTT
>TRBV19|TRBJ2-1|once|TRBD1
CASGQGLDEQFF
TGTGCCAGTGGACAGGGGTTGGATGAGCAGTTCTTC
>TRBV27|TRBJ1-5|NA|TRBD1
CASSGNRDRDIQPQHF
TGTGCCAGCAGTGGTAACCGGGACAGGGATATTCAGCCCCAGCATTTT
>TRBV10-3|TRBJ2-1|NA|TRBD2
CAIGLAAYNEQFF
TGTGCCATCGGACTAGCGGCATACAATGAGCAGTTCTTC
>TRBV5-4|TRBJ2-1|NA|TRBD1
CASSGSGTGGERYNEQFF
TGTGCCAGCAGCGGTTCCGGGACAGGGGGCGAAAGGTACAATGAGCAGTTCTTC
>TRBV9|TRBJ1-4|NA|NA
CASSVDIPGATNEKLFF
TGTGCCAGCAGCGTAGACATCCCGGGTGCAACTAATGAAAAACTGTTTTTT
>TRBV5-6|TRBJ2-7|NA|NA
CASSRTAYYEQYF
TGTGCCAGCAGTCGTACAGCATACTACGAGCAGTACTTC
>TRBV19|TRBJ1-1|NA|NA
CASSRGRVVDEAFF
TGTGCCAGTAGTAGAGGGCGGGTAGTCGATGAAGCTTTCTTT
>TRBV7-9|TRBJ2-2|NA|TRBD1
CASSLAQGAAGELFF
TGTGCCAGCAGCTTAGCCCAGGGGGCGGCCGGGGAGCTGTTTTTT
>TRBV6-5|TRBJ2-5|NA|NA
CASSYTLGETQYF
TGTGCCAGCAGTTACACCCTCGGGGAGACCCAGTACTTC
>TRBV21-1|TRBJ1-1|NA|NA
CASRDRFTEAFF
TGTGCCAGCAGGGACAGGTTCACTGAAGCTTTCTTT
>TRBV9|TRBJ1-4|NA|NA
CASSPQRNTGNDEKLFF
TGTGCCAGCAGCCCCCAGCGGAACACAGGGAATGATGAAAAACTGTTTTTT
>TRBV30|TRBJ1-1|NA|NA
CAWYAWEAEAFF
TGTGCCTGGTACGCCTGGGAGGCTGAAGCTTTCTTT
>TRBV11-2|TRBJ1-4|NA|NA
CASRKWGRDEKLFF
TGTGCCAGCAGGAAGTGGGGGAGGGATGAAAAACTGTTTTTT
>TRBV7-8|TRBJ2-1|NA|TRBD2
CASSLSRLAAYNEQFF
TGTGCCAGCAGTCTTAGCCGACTAGCTGCTTACAATGAGCAGTTCTTC
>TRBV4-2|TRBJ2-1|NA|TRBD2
CASSQESSGSNEQFF
TGTGCCAGCAGCCAAGAGTCTAGCGGTAGCAATGAGCAGTTCTTC
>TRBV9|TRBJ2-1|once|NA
CASSSAWGGGGDEQFF
TGTGCCAGCAGCTCTGCTTGGGGAGGCGGCGGGGATGAGCAGTTCTTC
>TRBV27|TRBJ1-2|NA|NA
CASSKTGSVGYGYTF
TGTGCCAGCAGTAAGACAGGTAGTGTTGGCTATGGCTACACCTTC
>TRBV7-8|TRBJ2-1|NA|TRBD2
CASSFLQLDWGPLAEAINEQFF
TGTGCCAGCAGCTTTTTACAACTAGACTGGGGCCCACTAGCGGAGGCGATCAATGAGCAGTTCTTC
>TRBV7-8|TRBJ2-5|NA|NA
CASSPRYSFVGEAQYF
TGTGCCAGCAGCCCCCGGTATAGCTTTGTGGGAGAGGCCCAGTACTTC
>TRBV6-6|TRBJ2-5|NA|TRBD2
CASEPGGEWETQYF
TGTGCCAGCGAACCGGGGGGGGAATGGGAGACCCAGTACTTC
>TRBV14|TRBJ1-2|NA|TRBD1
CASSQGDRVTGGYGYTF
TGTGCCAGCAGCCAAGGGGACAGAGTGACTGGAGGCTATGGCTACACCTTC
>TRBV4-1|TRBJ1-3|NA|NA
CASSQGRAGRANTIYF
TGCGCCAGCAGCCAAGGCCGGGCAGGGAGGGCAAACACCATATATTTT
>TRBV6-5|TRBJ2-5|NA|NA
CASSSGLGTQETQYF
TGTGCCAGCAGCTCCGGACTAGGGACACAAGAGACCCAGTACTTC
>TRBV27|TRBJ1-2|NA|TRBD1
CASSPPPPGQLYGYTF
TGTGCCAGCAGCCCACCCCCTCCGGGACAGCTCTATGGCTACACCTTC
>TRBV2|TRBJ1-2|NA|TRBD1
CASRPPTGTDYGYTF
TGTGCCAGCAGGCCCCCTACCGGGACAGACTATGGCTACACCTTC